The 23 T cell receptor beta chains reported below all come from one sample, sequenced in a study of monozygotic twins with inflammatory bowel disease. One entry per CDR3 protein, without DNA, is what TCRdb gives after re-calling the 5' RACE reads. The listing contains about 450,000 distinct CDR3 sequences. Sequenced sample: blood. The receptor source for this set is a human donor with ulcerative colitis or Crohn's disease, or a healthy co-twin of an affected twin (not recorded which).

V is TRBV5-4 and J is TRBJ1-3; no DNA is available, so the TRBD1 call from TCRdb remains unchecked. Germline assignment: CDR1 SGHNT and CDR2 YYREEE (reference sequence). This CDR3 has 15 amino acids. CDR3 sequence reads: CASSRAGTAGNTIYF. The entire variable domain, with the rest obtained from reference TRBV5-4 and TRBJ1-3, is as follows: ETGVTQSPTHLIKTRGQQVTLRCSSQSGHNTVSWYQQALGQGPQFIFQYYREEENGRGNFPPRFSGLQFPNYSSELNVNALELDDSALYLCASSRAGTAGNTIYFGEGSWLTVV.

This chain uses TRBV11-2 with TRBJ2-3. The germline V gene has CDR1 SGHAT and CDR2 FQNNGV. This CDR3 spans 15 amino acids. The CDR3 region is CASSLQQRGTDTQYF.

This chain joins TRBV19 and TRBJ1-5; TCRdb's D gene call, TRBD1, goes unchecked for lack of DNA. Germline V gives CDR1 LNHDA, CDR2 SQIVND (reference sequence). CDR3 length: 15 residues. The CDR3 region is CASSGTGIGNQPQHF. The full variable domain, rest sourced from reference TRBV19 and TRBJ1-5, is DGGITQSPKYLFRKEGQNVTLSCEQNLNHDAMYWYRQDPGQGLRLIYYSQIVNDFQKGDIAEGYSVSREKKESFPLTVTSAQKNPTAFYLCASSGTGIGNQPQHFGDGTRLSIL.

V is TRBV12-3 or TRBV12-4 and J is TRBJ2-1. This CDR3 is built from 15 residues. This CDR3 is CASRLRVESYNEQFF.

The chain recombines TRBV10-3 with TRBJ1-5. Germline V gene lookup returns CDR1 ENHRY and CDR2 SYGVKD. This CDR3 is 14 amino acids long. CDR3: CAISESEVYQPQHF.

This rearrangement joins TRBV5-1 to TRBJ2-4; TCRdb selects TRBD1, and the lack of DNA leaves this call unchecked. This CDR3 region has 16 residues. Germline V lookup: CDR1 SGHRS, CDR2 YFSETQ. The CDR3 loop is CASRSPGTGGVSIQYF.

The chain links TRBV9 to TRBJ2-7; TCRdb calls TRBD2, which cannot be checked without DNA. The CDR3 contains 14 residues. The germline V gene has CDR1 SGDLS and CDR2 YYNGEE. The CDR3 loop reads CASSVGDGSYEQYF.

The chain couples TRBV21-1 to TRBJ2-7; the D call of TRBD2 rests on TCRdb alone, since no DNA is present to check it. TRBV21-1 is recorded as a pseudogene. This CDR3 has 15 residues. The CDR3 reads CASSTLRDSVYEQYF.

The chain links TRBV5-5 to TRBJ2-7. The germline V gene has CDR1 SGHKS and CDR2 YYEKEE (reference sequence). The CDR3 consists of 12 residues. CDR3: CASSFGPDEQYF.

The CDR3 spells CASSTTGGDSRVAFF. The chain uses TRBV5-1 and TRBJ1-1; TCRdb's D call, TRBD1, is unchecked because there is no DNA. The CDR3 runs 15 residues. Germline CDR1 SGHRS, CDR2 YFSETQ.

The chain is built from TRBV6-5 and TRBJ2-5; TCRdb selects TRBD1, and the lack of DNA leaves this call unchecked. This CDR3 is built from 13 residues. Germline CDR1 and CDR2: MNHEY and SVGAGI. The CDR3 loop is CASSQQGSETQYF.

CDR3 amino acids: CASSLERGSPHEQYF. This chain uses TRBV7-8 with TRBJ2-7. CDR1 is SGHVS, CDR2 FQNEAQ, per germline. This CDR3 spans 15 amino acids.

The chain has TRBV7-9 and TRBJ2-7; TCRdb selects TRBD1, and the lack of DNA leaves this call unchecked. This CDR3 is built from 15 residues. CDR1 and CDR2 (germline): SEHNR, FQNEAQ (reference sequence). The CDR3 loop reads CASSSPGRTTYEQYF. Together with reference TRBV7-9 and TRBJ2-7, the CDR3 gives the full variable domain: DTGVSQNPRHKITKRGQNVTFRCDPISEHNRLYWYRQTLGQGPEFLTYFQNEAQLEKSRLLSDRFSAERPKGSFSTLEIQRTEQGDSAMYLCASSSPGRTTYEQYFGPGTRLTVT.

The rearrangement joins TRBV7-2 to TRBJ2-3; TCRdb outputs TRBD1, but without DNA this stays unchecked. Germline-derived CDR1 and CDR2 are SGHTA and FQGNSA. This CDR3 region has 14 residues. The CDR3 is CASSHPGARDTQYF. Full variable domain (missing parts from reference TRBV7-2 and TRBJ2-3): GAGVSQSPSNKVTEKGKDVELRCDPISGHTALYWYRQSLGQGLEFLIYFQGNSAPDKSGLPSDRFSAERTGGSVSTLTIQRTQQEDSAVYLCASSHPGARDTQYFGPGTRLTVL.

This chain joins TRBV5-1 and TRBJ1-1; the D call from TCRdb, TRBD1, cannot be confirmed without DNA. This CDR3 spans 14 amino acids. The germline CDR1 and CDR2 sequences are SGHRS and YFSETQ. Here the CDR3 reads CASSLQGANTEAFF.

J is TRBJ2-2 and V is TRBV2; the TCRdb D gene call, TRBD1, has no DNA to confirm it. CDR1 and CDR2 from the germline V gene are SNHLY and FYNNEI. This CDR3 comprises 15 residues. CDR3 protein: CASRTGPGGTGELFF.

This chain links TRBV5-1 with TRBJ2-1; no DNA is available, so the TRBD1 call from TCRdb remains unchecked. The CDR3 spans 13 residues. Germline V gene lookup returns CDR1 SGHRS and CDR2 YFSETQ. The CDR3 is CASSLENREKEFF. Based on the CDR3 plus reference TRBV5-1 and TRBJ2-1, the full variable domain is KAGVTQTPRYLIKTRGQQVTLSCSPISGHRSVSWYQQTPGQGLQFLFEYFSETQRNKGNFPGRFSGRQFSNSRSEMNVSTLELGDSALYLCASSLENREKEFFGPGTRLTVL.

This chain's CDR3 is CAISESGGDSGQPQHF. V and J are TRBV10-3 and TRBJ1-5; no DNA is available, so the TRBD1 call from TCRdb remains unchecked. Germline V gives CDR1 ENHRY, CDR2 SYGVKD. The CDR3 sequence is 16 residues long.

The V call is TRBV5-1, the J call TRBJ1-1; without DNA, the TCRdb call of TRBD1 cannot be checked. This CDR3 contains 15 residues. Germline CDR1 reads SGHRS; CDR2 reads YFSETQ. The CDR3 is CASSLEGGPNTEAFF.

The genes are TRBV7-9 and TRBJ2-7; TCRdb's D call of TRBD1 is untestable without DNA. This CDR3 comprises 13 residues. CDR1 SEHNR and CDR2 FQNEAQ come from the germline V gene (reference sequence). The CDR3 is CASGTARNYEQYF.

The chain has TRBV5-1 and TRBJ2-1; TCRdb picks TRBD1, but there is no DNA to check that call. Germline-derived CDR1 and CDR2 are SGHRS and YFSETQ. The CDR3 covers 13 residues. CDR3 in amino acids: CASSLIRGNEQFF.

The genes are TRBV2 and TRBJ1-5. The length of the CDR3 is 12 residues. Germline loops: CDR1 SNHLY, CDR2 FYNNEI. CDR3 protein: CASSRITQPQHF.

The chain has TRBV20-1 and TRBJ2-5; TCRdb returns TRBD2, unconfirmable since there is no DNA. The CDR3 has 14 residues. Per the germline V gene, CDR1 is DFQATT and CDR2 is SNEGSKA (reference sequence). This CDR3 is CSANLGTSEETQYF.